This T cell receptor beta chain appears in the sequencing data of a study of shared T cell receptors in the human thymus. V dropped 4 bases and J dropped 1 base, with 14 bases sitting between them. CDR1 is SGHDT, CDR2 YYEEEE, per germline. The length of the CDR3 is 15 residues. Sequencing used immunoSEQ multiplex PCR; TCRdb keeps in-frame clones, though not all of them. The sample shows hundreds of thousands of clones, roughly 88% of them seen only once. These sequences were also reported in another study, on human thymus T cells. That work states: Having corrective surgery for congenital heart defects, healthy Finnish infants were the ones who donated. Resections were taken during corrective heart surgery, and the thymus tissue came from these. Thymic and blood repertoires showed apparently biased V and J gene usage. What related research reported was that thymic repertoires overlapped highly among unrelated individuals.

The TCR comes from a boy under two years old with a congenital heart defect. Material: thymocytes. The chain employs TRBV5-6 and TRBJ1-1, with TRBD1 as a possible D gene (5 bases). CDR3 residues: CASSPGDFPNTEAFF. DNA of the CDR3: TGTGCCAGCAGCCCCGGGGACTTTCCGAACACTGAAGCTTTCTTT.